Below are 28 T cell receptor beta chains sequenced from a single sample in a study of blood T cell repertoires in COVID-19. Data came from immunoSEQ multiplex PCR; TCRdb stores just in-frame clones and leaves some out. The sample yields approximately 120,000 clones, approximately 77% seen once. Specimen: peripheral blood. The source of these receptors is a man older than 75 with acute or convalescent COVID-19.

This clone showed up just a few times. V and J are TRBV5-6 and TRBJ2-3, with TRBD1 matching over 9 bases. V trimming: 3 bases; J trimming: 1 base; junction bases outside the gene matches: 6. The CDR3 has 16 amino acids. Germline values: CDR1 SGHDT, CDR2 YYEEEE. CDR3 in DNA: TGTGCCAGCAGCTCCTTTTGGGACAGGGGCACAGATACGCAGTATTTT. It yields the protein CASSSFWDRGTDTQYF.

The chain couples TRBV3-1 (or the pseudogene TRBV3-2) to TRBJ2-2; possible D gene TRBD1, 5 bases. The length of the CDR3 is 13 residues. Germline CDR1 is LGHDT and CDR2 is YNNKEL (reference sequence). V lost 2 bases and J 6 bases, leaving 7 bases between the germline ends. The CDR3 loop is CASSQLRAGELFF. CDR3 in DNA: TGTGCCAGCAGCCAACTCAGGGCCGGGGAGCTGTTTTTT.

This clone has just one count. CDR3 nucleotide sequence: TGTGCCAGCAGGAGGACAGCTTCGACCTCTGGGGCCAACGTCCTGACTTTC. Residues: CASRRTASTSGANVLTF. The gene calls are TRBV2 and TRBJ2-6; possible D gene TRBD1, 6 bases. The CDR3 totals 17 residues. The V end lost 6 bases, the J end lost 0 bases, and 15 bases lay between the germline ends. CDR1 and CDR2 (germline): SNHLY, FYNNEI. The complete variable domain, with remaining parts taken from reference TRBV2 and TRBJ2-6, reads EPEVTQTPSHQVTQMGQEVILRCVPISNHLYFYWYRQILGQKVEFLVSFYNNEISEKSEIFDDQFSVERPDGSNFTLKIRSTKLEDSAMYFCASRRTASTSGANVLTFGAGSRLTVL.

The gene calls are TRBV7-8 and TRBJ1-5; 10 bases line up with TRBD1. V dropped 5 bases and J dropped 3; count of bases not matched to a gene: 7. The CDR3 loop spans 16 amino acids. CDR1 SGHVS and CDR2 FQNEAQ come from the germline V gene. The CDR3 spells CASSARDRGDNQPQHF. DNA of the CDR3: TGTGCCAGCAGCGCCCGGGACAGGGGCGACAATCAGCCCCAGCATTTT. The full variable domain, completed using reference TRBV7-8 and TRBJ1-5, is GAGVSQSPRYKVAKRGQDVALRCDPISGHVSLFWYQQALGQGPEFLTYFQNEAQLDKSGLPSDRFFAERPEGSVSTLKIQRTQQEDSAVYLCASSARDRGDNQPQHFGDGTRLSIL.

To note about this clone: Given a much more abundant clone one base away, this may be a read error. This sample also contains other DNA sequences that code for the same CDR3. The genes are TRBV4-1 and TRBJ1-1, with D perhaps TRBD1 (6 bases). CDR1 and CDR2 from the germline V gene are MGHRA and YSYEKL. This CDR3 contains 12 residues. The germline V and J ends were trimmed by 3 bases and 9 bases, with 11 bases remaining between them. The CDR3: CASSQGADKAFF. The CDR3 DNA follows: TGCGCCAGCAGCCAGGGGGCAGACAAAGCTTTCTTT.

This clone was seen a few times. The rearrangement uses TRBV6-6 and TRBJ1-1, with a tentative D call TRBD1 (6 bases). The ends were cut back, 7 bases at V and 2 bases at J, with 17 bases in the middle. CDR1 is MNHNY and CDR2 is SVGAGI in the germline V gene (reference sequence). The CDR3 extends over 15 amino acids. The CDR3 DNA follows: TGTGCCAGCACCGGGGTTACAGGGAGTAACACTGAAGCTTTCTTT. Translation: CASTGVTGSNTEAFF.

J is TRBJ1-2 and V is TRBV7-9; D not resolved. Trimming shortened V by 5 bases and J by 8 bases, and 12 bases separated the two germline ends. The length of the CDR3 is 12 residues. Looked up from germline, CDR1 is SEHNR and CDR2 is FQNEAQ (reference sequence). CDR3 amino acids: CASSRAEVGYTF. CDR3 nucleotide sequence: TGTGCCAGCAGCCGGGCGGAGGTCGGCTACACCTTC.

CDR3 residues: CASSAGLAGEGEQFF. The CDR3 region has the DNA TGTGCCAGCAGCGCGGGACTAGCGGGGGAAGGGGAGCAGTTCTTC. J is TRBJ2-1 and V is TRBV5-4; 14 bases align to TRBD2. In germline, CDR1 is SGHNT, CDR2 YYREEE (reference sequence). This CDR3 spans 15 amino acids. V shed 4 bases, J shed 10 bases, and the junction held 7 bases outside the gene matches.

J is TRBJ2-2 and V is TRBV6-5; TRBD1 aligns across 10 bases. Germline V gives CDR1 MNHEY, CDR2 SVGAGI. Germline trimming cut 6 bases from V and 5 bases from J; bases unmatched to any gene: 6. The CDR3 is 15 amino acids. Written as DNA, the CDR3 is TGTGCCAGCAGACGACAGGGGGCGTATACCGGGGAGCTGTTTTTT. Translating it yields CASRRQGAYTGELFF.

Here the CDR3 reads CASRLGGTGELFF. CDR3 DNA: TGTGCCAGCAGACTGGGGGGGACCGGGGAGCTGTTTTTT. The chain couples TRBV12-3 or TRBV12-4 to TRBJ2-2; 7 bases are a match to TRBD2. The CDR3 is 13 amino acids. V was pared by 6 bases and J by 5 bases, with 3 bases of the junction left unmatched.

The J gene is TRBJ1-2, the V gene TRBV5-1; 11 bases align to TRBD1. The V segment lost 4 bases and the J segment 9 bases; nucleotides outside the gene matches: 11. In germline, CDR1 is SGHRS, CDR2 YFSETQ. The CDR3 is made up of 15 amino acids. The CDR3 nucleotides are TGCGCCAGCAGCCCCGGGACAGGGGGTGCCGATCGCTACACCTTC. This sequence encodes CASSPGTGGADRYTF.

This clone was recorded only once. V usage is TRBV5-1 and J usage is TRBJ2-1; 10 nucleotides match TRBD2. The CDR3 is 15 residues long. Germline V gives CDR1 SGHRS, CDR2 YFSETQ. Trimming at V came to 4 bases and at J to 8 bases, leaving 9 bases not matched to a gene. The CDR3 loop reads CASSLSGGAGDEQFF. As DNA, the CDR3 is TGCGCCAGCAGCCTCAGCGGGGGGGCCGGCGATGAGCAGTTCTTC.

This rearrangement joins TRBV27 to TRBJ2-1; perhaps TRBD1 as D (6 bases). The CDR3 is 15 residues long. The V gene's germline CDR1 is MNHEY and CDR2 SMNVEV (reference sequence). The V end was cut by 2 bases, the J end by 8 bases, with 16 bases between. CDR3 amino acids: CASSLRWDTDHEQFF. CDR3 DNA: TGTGCCAGCAGTTTACGATGGGACACTGACCATGAGCAGTTCTTC.

V is TRBV7-6 and J is TRBJ2-3; 12 bases align to TRBD2. The CDR3 has 19 residues. Per germline, CDR1 SGHVS and CDR2 FNYEAQ. The ends lost 1 base at V and 0 bases at J; junction bases unmatched: 8. The CDR3 is CASSLGRTSGVSSTDTQYF. The DNA of the CDR3 is TGTGCCAGCAGCTTAGGCCGGACTAGCGGGGTCTCTAGCACAGATACGCAGTATTTT.

This chain joins TRBV19 and TRBJ1-1, with D maybe TRBD1 (6 bases). V was trimmed by 4 bases and J by 11 bases, leaving 20 bases between them. The germline V gene has CDR1 LNHDA and CDR2 SQIVND (reference sequence). This CDR3 is built from 14 residues. CDR3 amino acids: CASSKLGSGTLAFF. The CDR3 coding sequence is TGTGCCAGTAGTAAATTAGGGTCCGGGACATTGGCTTTCTTT.

This rearrangement joins TRBV6-2 or TRBV6-3 to TRBJ2-1; TRBD2 agrees at 9 bases. V trimming: 6 bases; J trimming: 14 bases; junction bases outside the gene matches: 29. Germline V CDR1 and CDR2: MNHEY, SVGEGT. The length of the CDR3 is 19 residues. The CDR3 here is CASSPPVYRGASGVGNKFF. The CDR3 region has the DNA TGTGCCAGCAGCCCGCCGGTTTACAGGGGCGCTAGCGGGGTAGGAAACAAGTTCTTC.

With respect to this clone: The sample holds other DNA sequences that translate to the same CDR3. The chain has TRBV5-1 and TRBJ2-7, with TRBD2 as a possible D gene (6 bases). Trimming removed 0 bases at V and 4 bases at J, with 8 bases between. Germline V CDR1 and CDR2: SGHRS, YFSETQ. The CDR3 contains 13 residues. The CDR3 nucleotides are TGCGCCAGCAGCTTGGCTGGGACTTACGAGCAGTACTTC. Its translation: CASSLAGTYEQYF.

CDR3 sequence: CASSPLFGLEGTDTQYF. The CDR3 region has the DNA TGTGCCAGCAGCCCTCTCTTCGGGCTGGAGGGTACAGATACGCAGTATTTT. The chain employs TRBV11-2 and TRBJ2-3; possible D gene TRBD2, 6 bases. There are 17 residues in the CDR3. V lost 5 bases and J lost 3, with 21 bases in between. The germline V gene encodes CDR1 SGHAT and CDR2 FQNNGV.

The CDR3 DNA is TGTGCCAGCAGCCAAGGGGCAGGGGGAACTGAAGCTTTCTTT. It codes for CASSQGAGGTEAFF. The chain has TRBV3-1 (or the pseudogene TRBV3-2) and TRBJ1-1; the match to TRBD1 covers 7 bases. The CDR3 consists of 14 residues. After removal of 1 base from V and 5 bases from J, the junction contained 4 bases not matched to a gene. Germline CDR1 and CDR2: LGHDT and YNNKEL (reference sequence).

This clone was recorded only once. This chain joins TRBV7-2 and TRBJ2-2; 7 nucleotides agree with TRBD1. The CDR3 runs to 14 residues. With V trimmed by 4 bases and J by 3 bases, 2 bases remained unmatched. Germline V gene lookup returns CDR1 SGHTA and CDR2 FQGNSA. DNA for the CDR3: TGTGCCAGCAGCTCGGGACAGTACACCGGGGAGCTGTTTTTT. The encoded protein is CASSSGQYTGELFF. Full variable domain (remainder filled in from reference TRBV7-2 and TRBJ2-2): GAGVSQSPSNKVTEKGKDVELRCDPISGHTALYWYRQSLGQGLEFLIYFQGNSAPDKSGLPSDRFSAERTGGSVSTLTIQRTQQEDSAVYLCASSSGQYTGELFFGEGSRLTVL.

The V and J genes are TRBV23-1 and TRBJ2-7, with D unresolved. TRBV23-1 is recorded as an ORF, its role being uncertain. With 4 bases removed from V and 6 bases from J, the gap between germline ends came to 19 bases. The CDR3 has 15 residues. This CDR3 is CASSPSFRLLIEQYF. DNA for the CDR3: TGCGCCAGCAGTCCTTCCTTCCGGCTACTAATCGAGCAGTACTTC.

The chain has TRBV14 and TRBJ2-7, with a tentative D call TRBD2 (5 bases). Trimming cost V 0 bases and J 1 base, with 10 bases left between them. Germline lookup yields CDR1 SGHDN and CDR2 FVKESK. The CDR3 has 15 residues. The CDR3 region has the DNA TGTGCCAGCAGCCAAGAAGGTTCGGGGTCCTACGAGCAGTACTTC. Translation: CASSQEGSGSYEQYF.

The J gene is TRBJ2-7, the V gene TRBV7-9; TRBD2 is a possible D gene (5 bases). Germline values: CDR1 SEHNR, CDR2 FQNEAQ (reference sequence). The CDR3 length is 15 residues. Trimming pared 6 bases from V and 3 bases from J, leaving 18 bases between. In DNA, the CDR3 is TGTGCCAGCAGTCCGAGTGGGAGAAAATACTACGAGCAGTACTTC. Protein product: CASSPSGRKYYEQYF.

The chain recombines TRBV6-5 with TRBJ1-1; 7 positions agree with TRBD1. V gave up 6 bases and J gave up 5 bases; unmatched junction bases: 9. This CDR3 contains 14 residues. Germline loops: CDR1 MNHEY, CDR2 SVGAGI. The CDR3 is CASSPTGDRTEAFF. The CDR3 bases are TGTGCCAGCAGCCCCACAGGGGATCGAACTGAAGCTTTCTTT.

V gene TRBV18 combines with J gene TRBJ1-5, with D tentatively TRBD1 (5 bases). V lost 6 bases and J 2 bases, leaving 17 bases between the germline ends. The CDR3 contains 16 residues. CDR1 and CDR2 (germline): KGHSH, LQKENI. The CDR3 protein is CASSQSGARGNQPQHF. In DNA, the CDR3 is TGTGCCAGCTCCCAGAGCGGGGCGCGGGGCAATCAGCCCCAGCATTTT.

The rearrangement joins TRBV6-5 to TRBJ2-7; 7 positions match TRBD2. In germline, CDR1 is MNHEY, CDR2 SVGAGI. Losses at the gene ends were 6 bases for V and 3 bases for J; bases not matched to a gene: 11. The CDR3 runs to 15 residues. The CDR3 sequence: CASSLGRQGLYEQYF. The CDR3 nucleotides are TGTGCCAGCAGCCTCGGGAGGCAGGGCCTCTACGAGCAGTACTTC.

This sequence joins TRBV19 and TRBJ2-2; TRBD1 matches at 7 bases. CDR3 size: 15 residues. After removal of 1 base from V and 3 bases from J, the junction contained 2 bases not matched to a gene. Germline CDR1 LNHDA, CDR2 SQIVND (reference sequence). CDR3 bases: TGTGCCAGTAGTATAGGGGACAGCTACACCGGGGAGCTGTTTTTT. Its translation: CASSIGDSYTGELFF.

The chain is built from TRBV5-4 and TRBJ2-6; 7 nucleotides align to TRBD1. V lost 3 bases, J lost 4 bases, and 7 bases stayed unmatched. The CDR3 extends over 16 amino acids. Germline assignment: CDR1 SGHNT and CDR2 YYREEE (reference sequence). The DNA for the CDR3 is TGTGCCAGCAGCTCAGGACAGGTAGCGGGGGCCAACGTCCTGACTTTC. Protein sequence: CASSSGQVAGANVLTF.